A selection of T cell receptor beta chains follows, all from one sample in a study of shared clonotypes between healthy human individuals. Some clones are missing from TCRdb's copy, which holds only in-frame ones; the method was immunoSEQ multiplex PCR. This table holds 190,000 or so clones, around 63% found once. Sequencing was done on a sample of memory CD4+ T cells sorted from blood. The receptor set was obtained from a man aged 25 to 45 in good health. The CDR3 runs from the conserved cysteine through the conserved F or W. Each record gives: CDR3 protein, V gene, D gene, J gene. D genes are given only for firm matches.

CDR3: CASSLAVGLQETQYF
V: TRBV5-6
D: .
J: TRBJ2-5

CDR3: CASSYRGTGGSEAFF
V: TRBV6-6
D: TRBD1
J: TRBJ1-1

CDR3: CASSVAWGDTQYF
V: TRBV9
D: .
J: TRBJ2-3

CDR3: CASSQGGGASTQYF
V: TRBV4-3
D: .
J: TRBJ2-5

CDR3: CASSILGNTGELFF
V: TRBV19
D: .
J: TRBJ2-2

CDR3: CSVGDAILAEQYF
V: TRBV29-1
D: .
J: TRBJ2-7

CDR3: CASSPLVAGVYEQYF
V: TRBV18
D: TRBD2
J: TRBJ2-7

CDR3: CASSSRVSGGTEAFF
V: TRBV11-2
D: .
J: TRBJ1-1

CDR3: CASSGTWTDTQYF
V: TRBV7-2
D: .
J: TRBJ2-3

CDR3: CASSFVTGSDSGANVLTF
V: TRBV5-6
D: .
J: TRBJ2-6

CDR3: CASSPGVRDTNEKLFF
V: TRBV5-1
D: .
J: TRBJ1-4

CDR3: CASSLGGRAYTGELFF
V: TRBV11-3
D: TRBD2
J: TRBJ2-2

CDR3: CASSPAAALYGYTF
V: TRBV6-1
D: .
J: TRBJ1-2

CDR3: CASSLLGRDEQYF
V: TRBV5-1
D: TRBD2
J: TRBJ2-7

CDR3: CASSSTSNTQYF
V: TRBV27
D: .
J: TRBJ2-3

CDR3: CASGQGQQTQYF
V: TRBV27
D: TRBD1
J: TRBJ2-5

CDR3: CASSSGSSYEQYF
V: TRBV9
D: TRBD2
J: TRBJ2-7

CDR3: CASSSPLKETQYF
V: TRBV27
D: .
J: TRBJ2-5

CDR3: CASSSMGLETDTQYF
V: TRBV7-9
D: TRBD2
J: TRBJ2-3

CDR3: CATSRDGRELDEQYF
V: TRBV15
D: .
J: TRBJ2-7

CDR3: CASCRTGSTEAFF
V: TRBV6-1
D: TRBD1
J: TRBJ1-1

CDR3: CASSSTDRTSGRANAFF
V: TRBV11-1
D: TRBD2
J: TRBJ2-1

CDR3: CASSMAGNSYEQYF
V: TRBV5-1
D: .
J: TRBJ2-7